The source of this T cell receptor (beta chain) is a study of blood T cell repertoires in COVID-19. Study information: Samples came from the United States, Italy and Spain, spanning acute and convalescent COVID-19. Sample material is recorded as cDNA or gDNA derived from T cells, B-cell-depleted T cells, or PBMCs.

Per the authors' pipeline: Reference gene primer amplification in the assay estimated nucleated cell counts. Generated by immunoSEQ multiplex PCR, the TCRdb table keeps only in-frame clones and is missing some. The V and J calls and clone size come from that table; D and trimming were worked out from the DNA. The data show 20,000 to 30,000 clones, with roughly nine tenths seen just once and 27% held by the top ten. Recruited during active infection, patients (from Seattle) were subsequently followed longitudinally. The junction had 6 bases not matched to a gene; V was cut back by 5 bases and J by 3 bases. CDR3 length: 15 amino acids. The germline CDR1 and CDR2 sequences are SEHNR and FQNEAQ (reference sequence).

The TCR originated in a man between 65 and 85 years old with COVID-19, enrolled during active disease. The rearrangement joins TRBV7-9 to TRBJ2-5; TRBD2 matches at 10 bases. Sequences were obtained from peripheral blood. CDR3 sequence reads: CASSASGGQKETQYF. The CDR3 DNA reads as TGTGCCAGCAGCGCTAGCGGGGGACAAAAAGAGACCCAGTACTTC.